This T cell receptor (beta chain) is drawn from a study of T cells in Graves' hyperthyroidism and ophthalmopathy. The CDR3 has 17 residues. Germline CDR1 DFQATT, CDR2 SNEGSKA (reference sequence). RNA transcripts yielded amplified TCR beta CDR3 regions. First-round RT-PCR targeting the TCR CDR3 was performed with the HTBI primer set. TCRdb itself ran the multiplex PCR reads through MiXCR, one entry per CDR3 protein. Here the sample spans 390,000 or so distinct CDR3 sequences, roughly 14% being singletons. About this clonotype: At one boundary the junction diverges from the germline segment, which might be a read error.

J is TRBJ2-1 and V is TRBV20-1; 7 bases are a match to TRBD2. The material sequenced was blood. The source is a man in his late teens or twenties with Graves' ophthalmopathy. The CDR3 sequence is CSTRDTRLARAYNEQFF. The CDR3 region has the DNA TGCAGTACTAGAGATACCCGACTAGCCCGTGCCTACAATGAGCAGTTCTTC.